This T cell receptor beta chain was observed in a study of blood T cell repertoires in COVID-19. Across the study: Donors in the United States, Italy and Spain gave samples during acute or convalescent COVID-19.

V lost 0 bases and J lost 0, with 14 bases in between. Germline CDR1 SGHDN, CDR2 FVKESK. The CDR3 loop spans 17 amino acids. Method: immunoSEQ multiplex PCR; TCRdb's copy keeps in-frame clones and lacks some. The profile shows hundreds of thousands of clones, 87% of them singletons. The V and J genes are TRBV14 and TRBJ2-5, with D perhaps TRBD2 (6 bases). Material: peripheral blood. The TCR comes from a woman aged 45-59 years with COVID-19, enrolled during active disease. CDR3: CASSQDRGGGNQETQYF. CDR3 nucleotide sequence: TGTGCCAGCAGCCAAGACCGGGGAGGAGGCAACCAAGAGACCCAGTACTTC.